This TCR beta chain was sequenced for a study of blood T cell repertoires in COVID-19. On the study more broadly: Researchers got acute and convalescent COVID-19 samples from the United States, Italy and Spain. T cells, B-cell-depleted T cells, or PBMCs provided the cDNA or gDNA that served as material.

Per the germline V gene, CDR1 is MNHEY and CDR2 is SVGAGI. CDR3 length: 14 amino acids. J lost 1 base, V lost 6 bases, and 3 bases had no gene match. Clones were read by immunoSEQ multiplex PCR, and TCRdb kept only the in-frame ones, dropping some. The table lists 95,000 to 120,000 clones, around 84% of them singletons. A word on this clone: Other DNA sequences in this specimen translate into the identical CDR3.

The sequenced sample was peripheral blood. This clonotype originated in a man in his forties or fifties with acute or convalescent COVID-19. The J gene is TRBJ2-7, the V gene TRBV6-5, with 10 bases lining up with TRBD1. The CDR3 loop is CASSRTGGSYEQYF. CDR3 sequence (DNA): TGTGCCAGCAGCCGGACAGGGGGTTCCTACGAGCAGTACTTC.